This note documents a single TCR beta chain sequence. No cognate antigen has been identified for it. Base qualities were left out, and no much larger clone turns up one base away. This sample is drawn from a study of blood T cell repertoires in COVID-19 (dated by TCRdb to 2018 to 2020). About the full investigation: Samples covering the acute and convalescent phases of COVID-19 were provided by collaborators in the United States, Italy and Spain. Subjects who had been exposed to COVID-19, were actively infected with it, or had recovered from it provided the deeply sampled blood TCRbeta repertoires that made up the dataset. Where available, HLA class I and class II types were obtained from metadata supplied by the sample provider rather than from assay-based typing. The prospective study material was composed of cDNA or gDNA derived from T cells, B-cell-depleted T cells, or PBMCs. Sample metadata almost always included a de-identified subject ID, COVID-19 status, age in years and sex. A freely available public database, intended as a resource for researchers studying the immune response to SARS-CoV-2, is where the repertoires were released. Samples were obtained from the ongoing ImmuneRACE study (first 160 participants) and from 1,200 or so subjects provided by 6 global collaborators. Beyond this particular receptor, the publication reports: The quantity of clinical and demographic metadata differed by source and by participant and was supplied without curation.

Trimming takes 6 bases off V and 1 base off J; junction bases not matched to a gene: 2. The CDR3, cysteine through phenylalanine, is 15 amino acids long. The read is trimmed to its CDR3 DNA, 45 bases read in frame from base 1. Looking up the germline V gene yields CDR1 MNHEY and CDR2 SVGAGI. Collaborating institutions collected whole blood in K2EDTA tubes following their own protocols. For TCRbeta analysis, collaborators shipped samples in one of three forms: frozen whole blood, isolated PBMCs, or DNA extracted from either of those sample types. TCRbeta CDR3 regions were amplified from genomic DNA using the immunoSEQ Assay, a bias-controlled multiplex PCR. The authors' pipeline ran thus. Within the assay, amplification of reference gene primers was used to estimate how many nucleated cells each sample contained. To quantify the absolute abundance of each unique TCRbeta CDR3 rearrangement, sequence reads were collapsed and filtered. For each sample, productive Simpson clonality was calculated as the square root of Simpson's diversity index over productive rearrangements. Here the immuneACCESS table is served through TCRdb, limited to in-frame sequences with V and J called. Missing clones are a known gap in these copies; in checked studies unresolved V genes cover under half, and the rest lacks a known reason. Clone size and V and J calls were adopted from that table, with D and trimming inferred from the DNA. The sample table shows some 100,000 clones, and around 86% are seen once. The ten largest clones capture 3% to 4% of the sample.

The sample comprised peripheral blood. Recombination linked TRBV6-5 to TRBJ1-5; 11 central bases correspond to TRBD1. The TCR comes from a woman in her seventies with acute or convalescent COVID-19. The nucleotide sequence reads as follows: TGTGCCAGCAGCCGGGACAGGGGGAGCAATCAGCCCCAGCATTTT. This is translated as CASSRDRGSNQPQHF.